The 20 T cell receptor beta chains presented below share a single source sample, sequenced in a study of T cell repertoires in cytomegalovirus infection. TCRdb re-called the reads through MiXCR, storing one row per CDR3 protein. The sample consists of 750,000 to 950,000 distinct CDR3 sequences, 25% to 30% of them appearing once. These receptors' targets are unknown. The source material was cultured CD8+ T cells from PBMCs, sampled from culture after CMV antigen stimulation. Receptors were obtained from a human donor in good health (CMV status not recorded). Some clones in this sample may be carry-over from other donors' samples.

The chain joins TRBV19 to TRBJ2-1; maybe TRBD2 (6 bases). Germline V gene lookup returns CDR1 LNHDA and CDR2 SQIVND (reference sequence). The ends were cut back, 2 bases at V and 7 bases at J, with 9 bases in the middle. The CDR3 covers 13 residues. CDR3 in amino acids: CASSIWGENEQFF. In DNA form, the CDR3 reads TGTGCCAGTAGTATATGGGGGGAAAATGAGCAGTTCTTC.

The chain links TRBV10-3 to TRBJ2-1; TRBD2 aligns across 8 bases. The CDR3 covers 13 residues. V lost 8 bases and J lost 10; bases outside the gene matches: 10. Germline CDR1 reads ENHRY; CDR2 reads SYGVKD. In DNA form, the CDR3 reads TGTGCCATCTTGGAACGGGGGGGATTCGAGCAGTTCTTC. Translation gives CAILERGGFEQFF.

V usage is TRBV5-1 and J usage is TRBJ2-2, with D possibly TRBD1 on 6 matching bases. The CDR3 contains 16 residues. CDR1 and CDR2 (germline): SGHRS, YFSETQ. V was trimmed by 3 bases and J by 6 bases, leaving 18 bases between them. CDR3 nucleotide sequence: TGCGCCAGCAGCTCCTCCGGGACACGAAACTCCGGGGAGCTGTTTTTT. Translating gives CASSSSGTRNSGELFF.

CDR3 residues: CASSHQRRETQYF. CDR3 coding DNA: TGTGCCAGCAGCCACCAGCGTCGCGAGACCCAGTACTTC. V usage is TRBV11-2 and J usage is TRBJ2-5; unclear D gene. Germline CDR1 reads SGHAT; CDR2 reads FQNNGV. The V and J ends lost 5 bases and 5 bases respectively, with 12 bases between them. CDR3 size: 13 residues.

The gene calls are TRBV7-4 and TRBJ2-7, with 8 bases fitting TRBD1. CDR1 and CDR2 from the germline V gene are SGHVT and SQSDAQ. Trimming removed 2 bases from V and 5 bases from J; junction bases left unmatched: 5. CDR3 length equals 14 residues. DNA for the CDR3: TGTGCCAGCAGCTTAAGTCCAGGGGGCAACGAGCAGTACGTC. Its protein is CASSLSPGGNEQYV.

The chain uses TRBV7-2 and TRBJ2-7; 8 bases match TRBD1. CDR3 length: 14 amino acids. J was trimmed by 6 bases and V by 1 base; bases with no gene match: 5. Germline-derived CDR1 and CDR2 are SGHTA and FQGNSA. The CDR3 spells CASSLVGQDAEQYV. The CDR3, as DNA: TGTGCCAGCAGCTTAGTGGGACAGGACGCCGAGCAGTACGTC.

The CDR3 DNA follows: TGTGCCAGCAGTTTCCGGGACAGTATTAGCGGGACCGGGGAGCTGTTTTTT. This translates into CASSFRDSISGTGELFF. V and J are TRBV6-5 and TRBJ2-2, with D perhaps matching TRBD1 or TRBD2 (7 bases each). Per germline, CDR1 MNHEY and CDR2 SVGAGI. The germline V and J ends were trimmed by 4 bases and 5 bases, with 20 bases remaining between them. This CDR3 spans 17 amino acids.

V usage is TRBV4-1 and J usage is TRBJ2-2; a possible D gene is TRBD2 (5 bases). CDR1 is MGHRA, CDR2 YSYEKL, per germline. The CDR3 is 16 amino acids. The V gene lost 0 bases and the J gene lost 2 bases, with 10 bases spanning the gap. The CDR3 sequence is CASSQDRRANTGELFF. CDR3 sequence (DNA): TGCGCCAGCAGCCAAGACCGGCGGGCTAACACCGGGGAGCTGTTTTTT.

CDR3 protein: CALRIAPDPYNEQFF. The CDR3 DNA is TGTGCCCTTCGAATAGCACCGGATCCTTACAATGAGCAGTTCTTC. The rearrangement joins TRBV10-3 to TRBJ2-1; no firm D call. Trimming shortened V by 11 bases and J by 4 bases, and 21 bases separated the two germline ends. The CDR3 has 15 amino acids. Germline loops: CDR1 ENHRY, CDR2 SYGVKD.

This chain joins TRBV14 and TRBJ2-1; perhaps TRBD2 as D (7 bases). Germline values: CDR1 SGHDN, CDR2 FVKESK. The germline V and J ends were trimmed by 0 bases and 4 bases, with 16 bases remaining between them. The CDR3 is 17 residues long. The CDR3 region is CASSQDLGGPMYNEQFF. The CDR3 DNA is TGTGCCAGCAGCCAAGATCTGGGGGGGCCGATGTACAATGAGCAGTTCTTC.

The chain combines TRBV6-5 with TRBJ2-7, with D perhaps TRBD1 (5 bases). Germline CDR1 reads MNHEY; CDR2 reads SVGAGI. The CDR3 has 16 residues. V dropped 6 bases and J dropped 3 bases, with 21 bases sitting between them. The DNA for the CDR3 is TGTGCCAGCAGCGTTCGTATACAGGAAGGATTCTACGAGCAGTACGTC. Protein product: CASSVRIQEGFYEQYV.

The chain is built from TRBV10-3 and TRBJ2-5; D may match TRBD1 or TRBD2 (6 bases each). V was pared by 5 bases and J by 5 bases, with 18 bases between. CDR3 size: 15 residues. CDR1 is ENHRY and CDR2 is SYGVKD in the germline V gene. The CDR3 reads CAISSLGGLGETQYF. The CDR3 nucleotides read TGTGCCATCAGTTCCTTGGGGGGCCTCGGGGAGACCCAGTACTTC.

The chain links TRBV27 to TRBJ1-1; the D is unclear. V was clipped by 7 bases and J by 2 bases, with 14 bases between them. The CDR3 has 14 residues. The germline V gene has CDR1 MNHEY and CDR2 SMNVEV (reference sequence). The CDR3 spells CASTYTAGNTEAFF. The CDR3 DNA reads TGTGCCAGCACGTATACGGCGGGAAACACTGAAGCTTTCTTT.

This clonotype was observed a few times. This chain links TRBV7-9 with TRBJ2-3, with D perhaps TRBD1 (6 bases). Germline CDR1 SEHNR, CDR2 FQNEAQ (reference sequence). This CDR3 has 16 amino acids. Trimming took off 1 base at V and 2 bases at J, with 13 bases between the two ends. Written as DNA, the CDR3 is TGTGCCAGCAGCTTAGGTGTTGGGGGCCTCACAGATACGCAGTATTTT. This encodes CASSLGVGGLTDTQYF.

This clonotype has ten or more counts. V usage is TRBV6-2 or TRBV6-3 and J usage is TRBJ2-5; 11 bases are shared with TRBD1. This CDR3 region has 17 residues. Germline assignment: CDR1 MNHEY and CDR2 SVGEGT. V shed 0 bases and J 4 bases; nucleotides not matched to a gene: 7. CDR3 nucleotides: TGTGCCAGCAGTTACTCTTTCGGGACAGGGGGTGCAGAGACCCAGTACTTC. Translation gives CASSYSFGTGGAETQYF.

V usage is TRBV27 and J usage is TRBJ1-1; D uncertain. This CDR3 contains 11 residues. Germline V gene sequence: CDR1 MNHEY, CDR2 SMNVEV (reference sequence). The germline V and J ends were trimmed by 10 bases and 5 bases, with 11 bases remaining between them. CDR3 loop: CATFSATEAFF. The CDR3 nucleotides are TGTGCCACCTTTTCGGCTACTGAAGCTTTCTTT.

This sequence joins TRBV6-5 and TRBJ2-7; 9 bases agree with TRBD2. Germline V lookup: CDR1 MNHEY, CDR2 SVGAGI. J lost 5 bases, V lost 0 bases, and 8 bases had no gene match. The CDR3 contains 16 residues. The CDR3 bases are TGTGCCAGCAGTTACTCGGGAGCGGGGGGTACCAACGAGCAGTACTTC. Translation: CASSYSGAGGTNEQYF.

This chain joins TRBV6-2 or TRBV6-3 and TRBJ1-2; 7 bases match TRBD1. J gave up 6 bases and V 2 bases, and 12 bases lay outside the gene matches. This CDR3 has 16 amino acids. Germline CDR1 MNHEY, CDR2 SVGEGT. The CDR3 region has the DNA TGTGCCAGCAGTTACCGACAGGGAAATACTCTGGATGGCTACACCTTC. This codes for CASSYRQGNTLDGYTF.

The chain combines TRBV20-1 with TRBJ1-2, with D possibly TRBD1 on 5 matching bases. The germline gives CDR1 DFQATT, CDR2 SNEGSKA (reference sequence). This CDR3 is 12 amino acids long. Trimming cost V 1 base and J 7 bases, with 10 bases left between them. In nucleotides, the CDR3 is TGCAGTGCTAGAGTCAGGGTTAGTGGCTACACCTTC. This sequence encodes CSARVRVSGYTF.

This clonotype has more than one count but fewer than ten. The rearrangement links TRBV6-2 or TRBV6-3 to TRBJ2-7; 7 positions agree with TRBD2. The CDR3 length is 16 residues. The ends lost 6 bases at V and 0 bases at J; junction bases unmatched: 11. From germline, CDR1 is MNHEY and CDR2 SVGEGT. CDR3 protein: CASSLSAGTLSYEQYV. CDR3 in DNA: TGTGCCAGCAGCCTCTCAGCGGGGACCCTCTCCTACGAGCAGTACGTC.